This record looks at one TCR beta chain sequence and its context. Germline V gene data show CDR1 as KGHSH and CDR2 as LQKENI. The CDR3 is 12 residues long. Trimming took 3 bases from V and 10 from J; bases not matched to a gene: 2. The sample comes from a study of Ad26.COV2.S vaccination and SARS-CoV-2 variants. The table came from immunoSEQ multiplex PCR; TCRdb's copy has only in-frame clones and leaves some out. The table includes some 190,000 clones, roughly nine tenths detected once. The chain combines TRBV18 with TRBJ2-1; 8 nucleotides line up with TRBD2. This TCR was recovered from a human donor who had recovered from COVID-19. The specimen comprised peripheral blood, sampled after recovery from COVID-19. CDR3 residues: CASSPLAGEQFF. CDR3 coding DNA: TGTGCCAGCTCACCGTTAGCGGGAGAGCAGTTCTTC.